This T cell receptor beta chain was observed in a study of cytomegalovirus exposure and HLA in healthy donors. CDR1 SGHAT and CDR2 FQNNGV come from the germline V gene. The CDR3 length is 15 residues. V lost 4 bases, J lost 10 bases, and 20 bases lay in between. PCR used 60 Vbeta primers and 13 Jbeta primers. Sequenced by immunoSEQ multiplex PCR; TCRdb stores in-frame clones only, minus some. The sample comprises about 190,000 clones, approximately 87% of which are singletons, and over 1% rests with the top ten. The chain joins TRBV11-2 to TRBJ2-1, with D perhaps matching TRBD1 (5 bases). The sequenced sample was PBMCs. This clonotype originated in a man aged 30-40 years in good health and CMV-seronegative. The DNA for the CDR3 is TGTGCCAGCAGCTCATTAGCTTCAGGGCCGGACGAGCAGTTCTTC. It encodes CASSSLASGPDEQFF.